Listed below are T cell receptor beta chains from one sample, sequenced in a study of CD8+ T cells in alopecia areata. Produced via immunoSEQ multiplex PCR; TCRdb's table is partial and in-frame only. The sample includes some 170,000 clones, less than 80% of them seen just once. The input for sequencing was CD8+ T cells sorted from blood, taken at week 0. These receptors all stem from a human donor with alopecia areata. Each CDR3 is given with its conserved first and last residue. D genes are given only for firm matches. Only some rows state a clone size, as once, few, many or a class for expanded clones.

J | D | size | V | DNA | CDR3
TRBJ2-7 | TRBD1 | . | TRBV5-6 | TGTGCCAGCAGCTTAGGGGACAGGGGTTACGAGCAGTACTTC | CASSLGDRGYEQYF
TRBJ2-5 | TRBD2 | . | TRBV4-1 | TGCGCCAGCAGCCACTTTAGCGGGGGCCAAGAGACCCAGTACTTC | CASSHFSGGQETQYF
TRBJ2-3 | . | . | TRBV5-1 | TGCGCCAGCAGCTTGGTGGCAGAGCCGGGCACAGATACGCAGTATTTT | CASSLVAEPGTDTQYF
TRBJ2-3 | . | . | TRBV29-1 | TGCAGCGTCGACGAGGCCTATAGCACAGATACGCAGTATTTT | CSVDEAYSTDTQYF
TRBJ1-2 | . | . | TRBV2 | TGTGCCAGCAGTCCTTATCGGGATGGCTACACCTTC | CASSPYRDGYTF
TRBJ2-1 | TRBD2 | . | TRBV29-1 | TGCAGCGTGGGGGGACTAGCCCGCTCCTACAATGAGCAGTTCTTC | CSVGGLARSYNEQFF
TRBJ1-2 | . | . | TRBV2 | TGTGCCAGCAGTGAAGGGTTTGGGGGGAACTATGGCTACACCTTC | CASSEGFGGNYGYTF
TRBJ1-1 | . | . | TRBV5-1 | TGCGCCAGCAGCTCGTCGTCGGGCACTGAAGCTTTCTTT | CASSSSSGTEAFF
TRBJ2-7 | TRBD1 | . | TRBV29-1 | TGCAGCGTTGCGTCGAGGGACAGGGGCCCGGGGGGGCAGTACTTC | CSVASRDRGPGGQYF
TRBJ1-5 | . | . | TRBV11-1 | TGTGCCAGCAGCTTAGCAAAGGATCAGCCCCAGCATTTT | CASSLAKDQPQHF
TRBJ2-1 | . | . | TRBV7-9 | TGTGCCAGCAGCTTGGATGAGCAGTTCTTC | CASSLDEQFF
TRBJ1-5 | . | . | TRBV5-6 | TGTGCCAGCAGCTCAGGGGCCAATCAGCCCCAGCATTTT | CASSSGANQPQHF
TRBJ1-1 | . | . | TRBV9 | TGTGCCAGCAGCCCGGGGGTTTCTGAAGCTTTCTTT | CASSPGVSEAFF
TRBJ2-5 | . | . | TRBV5-6 | TGTGCCAGCAGTCCCGCACAAGAGACCCAGTACTTC | CASSPAQETQYF
TRBJ2-7 | TRBD1 | many | TRBV7-2 | TGTGCCAGCAGCTTAGGAGACAGGGGCGAGCAGTACTTC | CASSLGDRGEQYF
TRBJ2-3 | . | . | TRBV5-1 | TGCGCCAGCACCCTAAGCTTGGACGGCGCAGATACGCAGTATTTT | CASTLSLDGADTQYF
TRBJ1-5 | . | few | TRBV19 | TGTGCCAGTGACGATGGCAATCAGCCCCAGCATTTT | CASDDGNQPQHF
TRBJ2-5 | . | . | TRBV5-8 | TGTGCCAGCAGCTTGGCTGAGACCCAGTACTTC | CASSLAETQYF
TRBJ2-5 | TRBD2 | once | TRBV10-2 | TGCGCCAGCAGTTCGACGGGGGGGAAGACCCAGTACTTC | CASSSTGGKTQYF
TRBJ2-7 | TRBD1 | . | TRBV6-5 | TGTGCCAGCAGTTACGCCTCGACAGGGACCTACGAGCAGTACTTC | CASSYASTGTYEQYF
TRBJ1-2 | . | . | TRBV25-1 | TGTGCCACATTGAACGTTGGCTACACCTTC | CATLNVGYTF
TRBJ2-4 | TRBD1 | . | TRBV7-9 | TGTGCCAGCAGTCCCGAACAGACAGGGCTAGCCAAAAACATTCAGTACTTC | CASSPEQTGLAKNIQYF
TRBJ1-5 | TRBD1 | . | TRBV29-1 | TGCAGCGTTGGGACAGGGCCAAATAGCAATCAGCCCCAGCATTTT | CSVGTGPNSNQPQHF
TRBJ2-7 | . | . | TRBV29-1 | TGCAGCGTTGAAGGGGAGCGCTACGAGCAGTACTTC | CSVEGERYEQYF
TRBJ1-1 | . | few | TRBV7-9 | TGTGCCGTCCTTGGGCAGGGAACTGAAGCTTTCTTT | CAVLGQGTEAFF
TRBJ2-1 | . | . | TRBV29-1 | TGCAGCGTCCCGGGGGTCCCTTCCTACAATGAGCAGTTCTTC | CSVPGVPSYNEQFF
TRBJ2-7 | TRBD2 | . | TRBV13 | TGTGCCAGCAGCCGTCAGCGGGGGACCTACGAGCAGTACTTC | CASSRQRGTYEQYF
TRBJ2-7 | TRBD2 | . | TRBV7-9 | TGTGCCAGCAGCTTAGATCTAGCGGGGGTATACGAGCAGTACTTC | CASSLDLAGVYEQYF
TRBJ1-4 | . | . | TRBV29-1 | TGCAGCGTTGCGGAGGACGGAGTTACTAATGAAAAACTGTTTTTT | CSVAEDGVTNEKLFF
TRBJ2-7 | . | . | TRBV11-2 | TGTGCCAGCAGCACCCGCCGAGGGATCGACGAGCAGTACTTC | CASSTRRGIDEQYF
TRBJ2-7 | . | . | TRBV2 | TGTGCCAGCAGTGAGGGGGAAGCCTACGAGCAGTACTTC | CASSEGEAYEQYF
TRBJ2-3 | TRBD2 | . | TRBV27 | TGTGCCAGCAGTACGATCGGGACTAGCGGGGGGGCCAGGGATACGCAGTATTTT | CASSTIGTSGGARDTQYF
TRBJ1-1 | . | once | TRBV10-3 | TGTGCCATCAGTACTGACAGGGAAGCTTTCTTT | CAISTDREAFF
TRBJ2-1 | . | . | TRBV9 | TGTGCCAGCAGCGTCTACCGGGACTCATACAATGAGCAGTTCTTC | CASSVYRDSYNEQFF
TRBJ2-1 | . | . | TRBV1 | TGCACGGGCCCAGGCTGCAATGAGCAGTTCTTC | CTGPGCNEQFF
TRBJ2-7 | TRBD1 | . | TRBV5-6 | TGTGCCAGCACCGGAGGGGACAGGGCTAACTCCTACGAGCAGTACTTC | CASTGGDRANSYEQYF
TRBJ2-3 | . | few | TRBV4-1 | TGCGCCAGCAGTACCACGAAGACAGATACGCAGTATTTT | CASSTTKTDTQYF
TRBJ2-7 | TRBD1 | . | TRBV13 | TGTGCCAGCAGCGCTCGGGACAGGGGCTACGAGCAGTACTTC | CASSARDRGYEQYF
TRBJ2-7 | . | few | TRBV30 | TGTGCCTGGAGGCCCGGTCCCTACGAGCAGTACTTC | CAWRPGPYEQYF
TRBJ2-1 | TRBD2 | . | TRBV27 | TGTGCCAGCAGTCCCCGGGGGGGTAGCGGGGGAGGAACTGAGCAGTTCTTC | CASSPRGGSGGGTEQFF
TRBJ1-5 | TRBD1 | . | TRBV13 | TGTGCCAGCAGTTCGAAGGCAACAGGGGATCAGCCCCAGCATTTT | CASSSKATGDQPQHF
TRBJ1-5 | TRBD1 | . | TRBV4-1 | TGCGCCAGCAGCCAGGGGACAGGGAATCAGCCCCAGCATTTT | CASSQGTGNQPQHF
TRBJ1-5 | . | few | TRBV7-9 | TGTGCCAGCAGCCAAGCTGGGCACAATCAGCCCCAGCATTTT | CASSQAGHNQPQHF
TRBJ2-5 | TRBD1 | . | TRBV2 | TGTGCCAGCAGTGACCGGGACAGGGCTCCGGAGACCCAGTACTTC | CASSDRDRAPETQYF
TRBJ1-1 | TRBD1 | . | TRBV6-5 | TGTGCCAGCAGTTACTCGACAGGGGGGAGAAACACTGAAGCTTTCTTT | CASSYSTGGRNTEAFF
TRBJ2-5 | TRBD1 | . | TRBV7-9 | TGTGCCAGCAGCCAACGCAGGACAGGGGGTGCGGAGACCCAGTACTTC | CASSQRRTGGAETQYF
TRBJ1-1 | . | . | TRBV30 | TGTGCCTGGAGCCCCCAGGGTTTCTTGGCTTTCTTT | CAWSPQGFLAFF
TRBJ1-1 | TRBD1 | few | TRBV6-5 | TGTGCCAGCAGTATGGGACAGGGTAACACTGAAGCTTTCTTT | CASSMGQGNTEAFF
TRBJ1-4 | . | once | TRBV9 | TGTGCCAGCAGCCCGCGGAGCAGGGCTAATGAAAAACTGTTTTTT | CASSPRSRANEKLFF
TRBJ1-2 | TRBD1 | few | TRBV29-1 | TGCAGCGTACCGTCGGGACAGGGAACCTTC | CSVPSGQGTF
TRBJ1-5 | . | . | TRBV9 | TGTGCCAGCAGCGTAGGGGATAGCAATCAGCCCCAGCATTTT | CASSVGDSNQPQHF
TRBJ2-5 | . | . | TRBV29-1 | TGCAGCGTTGAAGATCGACGGACTACCCAGTACTTC | CSVEDRRTTQYF
TRBJ2-5 | . | few | TRBV5-1 | TGCGCCGCCGGCCGGGGGATCGGAGAGACCCAGTACTTC | CAAGRGIGETQYF
TRBJ1-6 | TRBD1 | . | TRBV25-1 | TGTGCCAGCAGTGGTAGGGGGCGATCACCCCTCCACTTT | CASSGRGRSPLHF
TRBJ2-5 | TRBD2 | few | TRBV7-2 | TGTGCCAGCCGACTAGCGGGGTTTGAGACCCAGTACTTC | CASRLAGFETQYF